A single sample is the source of the 24 T cell receptor beta chains below, sequenced in a study of neoadjuvant anti-PD-1 for oral cavity cancer. Time point specified: after neoadjuvant nivolumab, at surgical resection. The table came from immunoSEQ multiplex PCR; TCRdb's copy has only in-frame clones and leaves some out. The table has fewer than 6,500 clones, around 50% seen once; the top ten hold over 6%. Here the sequenced sample was tumor tissue, taken after nivolumab (anti-PD-1) treatment. The origin of the receptors is a person aged 40-85 years with oral cavity squamous cell carcinoma.

The chain recombines TRBV6-1 with TRBJ2-7; D is ambiguous. Germline loops: CDR1 MNHNS, CDR2 SASEGT. Trimming removed 4 bases at V and 0 bases at J, with 7 bases between. The CDR3 has 13 amino acids. Here the CDR3 DNA reads TGTGCCAGCAGTGTGGTCACCTCCTACGAGCAGTACTTC. As protein: CASSVVTSYEQYF.

The chain uses TRBV29-1 and TRBJ1-1; D unclear. The germline V gene encodes CDR1 SQVTM and CDR2 ANQGSEA. Trimming removed 4 bases from V and 3 bases from J, with 3 bases in between. The CDR3 is made up of 10 amino acids. CDR3 sequence: CSVVYTEAFF. CDR3 DNA: TGCAGCGTTGTGTACACTGAAGCTTTCTTT.

This rearrangement joins TRBV6-1 to TRBJ2-1; 8 bases agree with TRBD1. Losses at the gene ends were 5 bases for V and 7 bases for J; bases not matched to a gene: 4. The CDR3 totals 13 residues. CDR1 is MNHNS, CDR2 SASEGT, per germline. This CDR3 reads CASSKDRVNEQFF. DNA of the CDR3: TGTGCCAGCAGTAAGGACAGGGTGAATGAGCAGTTCTTC.

This clone occurred a few times. The same CDR3 is also encoded by other DNA sequences in this sample. The rearrangement uses TRBV19 and TRBJ2-7; D is undetermined. Trimming removed 3 bases at V and 4 bases at J, with 7 bases between. Germline V gene sequence: CDR1 LNHDA, CDR2 SQIVND (reference sequence). The CDR3 runs 12 residues. The CDR3 is CASSMGVYEQYF. The CDR3 DNA reads TGTGCCAGTAGTATGGGTGTTTACGAGCAGTACTTC.

The chain carries TRBV7-9 and TRBJ1-6, with D hard to call. Germline V lookup: CDR1 SEHNR, CDR2 FQNEAQ (reference sequence). Trimming took 8 bases from V and 7 from J, leaving 18 bases between them. This CDR3 spans 15 amino acids. The CDR3 region has the DNA TGTGCCAGCTCAAAGGGCCCCATCTCGAATTCACCCCTCCACTTT. Its translation: CASSKGPISNSPLHF.

The chain joins TRBV7-9 to TRBJ1-2, with TRBD1 as a possible D gene (5 bases). With 4 bases removed from V and 1 base from J, the gap between germline ends came to 25 bases. Germline-derived CDR1 and CDR2 are SEHNR and FQNEAQ (reference sequence). The CDR3 extends over 19 amino acids. In nucleotides, the CDR3 is TGTGCCAGCAGCTCCCGGGCCGGCCATCGGGGCGATGTTAACTATGGCTACACCTTC. Residues: CASSSRAGHRGDVNYGYTF.

Only a few counts were recorded for this clone. This chain links TRBV5-4 with TRBJ2-2; a weak D match, TRBD1 (6 bases). CDR1 is SGHNT, CDR2 YYREEE, per germline (reference sequence). This CDR3 comprises 14 residues. Trimming stripped 4 bases from V and 7 bases from J, with 14 bases between. The CDR3 is CASSAPGALGELFF. The CDR3 nucleotides are TGTGCCAGCAGCGCCCCAGGGGCCCTCGGGGAGCTGTTTTTT.

This clone was seen once. The chain couples TRBV27 to TRBJ1-6; 7 bases match TRBD1. Per the germline V gene, CDR1 is MNHEY and CDR2 is SMNVEV (reference sequence). J gave up 9 bases and V 4 bases, and 15 bases lay outside the gene matches. The CDR3 consists of 17 residues. The CDR3 nucleotides read TGTGCCAGCAGTTCCCGTCGGACAGGCTCGAGAGGTTCACCCCTCCACTTT. It is translated as CASSSRRTGSRGSPLHF.

This clone was detected only a few times. The rearrangement joins TRBV28 to TRBJ1-1; D gene unclear. The V gene lost 5 bases and the J gene lost 6 bases, with 10 bases spanning the gap. The CDR3 runs 12 residues. The germline CDR1 and CDR2 sequences are MDHEN and SYDVKM. The CDR3 region is CASSTDFAEAFF. The CDR3 nucleotides read TGTGCCAGCAGTACCGATTTCGCTGAAGCTTTCTTT. Based on the CDR3 plus reference TRBV28 and TRBJ1-1, the full variable domain is DVKVTQSSRYLVKRTGEKVFLECVQDMDHENMFWYRQDPGLGLRLIYFSYDVKMKEKGDIPEGYSVSREKKERFSLILESASTNQTSMYLCASSTDFAEAFFGQGTRLTVV.

This sequence joins TRBV9 and TRBJ2-4; 10 positions match TRBD1. Losses at the gene ends were 0 bases for V and 5 bases for J; bases not matched to a gene: 5. The CDR3 spans 16 residues. The germline gives CDR1 SGDLS, CDR2 YYNGEE. DNA for the CDR3: TGTGCCAGCAGCGTAGCCCCGGGACAGGGGCAAAACATTCAGTACTTC. Translating it yields CASSVAPGQGQNIQYF. Full variable domain (missing parts from reference TRBV9 and TRBJ2-4): DSGVTQTPKHLITATGQRVTLRCSPRSGDLSVYWYQQSLDQGLQFLIQYYNGEERAKGNILERFSAQQFPDLHSELNLSSLELGDSALYFCASSVAPGQGQNIQYFGAGTRLSVL.

The rearrangement uses TRBV5-1 and TRBJ2-1; 9 nucleotides match TRBD2. The CDR3 consists of 15 residues. Losses at the gene ends were 3 bases for V and 5 bases for J; bases not matched to a gene: 6. Germline V gene sequence: CDR1 SGHRS, CDR2 YFSETQ. Here the CDR3 DNA reads TGCGCCAGCAGCTCAAGCGGGGGGTCGAACAATGAGCAGTTCTTC. It is translated as CASSSSGGSNNEQFF.

The rearrangement uses TRBV5-1 and TRBJ1-2, with 7 bases lining up with TRBD1. Losses at the gene ends were 3 bases for V and 3 bases for J; bases not matched to a gene: 5. The V gene's germline CDR1 is SGHRS and CDR2 YFSETQ. The CDR3 is 14 amino acids. The CDR3 is CASSSSGGDYGYTF. DNA for the CDR3: TGCGCCAGCAGCTCATCAGGGGGAGACTATGGCTACACCTTC.

The rearrangement joins TRBV5-1 to TRBJ2-2; TRBD1 aligns across 7 bases. The V gene's germline CDR1 is SGHRS and CDR2 YFSETQ. The CDR3 length is 16 residues. Trimming took 1 base from V and 4 from J; bases not matched to a gene: 7. The CDR3 sequence: CASSLRRQGSTGELFF. CDR3 nucleotide sequence: TGCGCCAGCAGCTTGAGACGACAGGGCTCCACCGGGGAGCTGTTTTTT.

V usage is TRBV28 and J usage is TRBJ2-5; D may be TRBD1 or TRBD2 (5 bases each). Germline lookup yields CDR1 MDHEN and CDR2 SYDVKM. This CDR3 has 14 amino acids. The V end lost 7 bases, the J end lost 7 bases, and 19 bases lay between the germline ends. This chain's CDR3 is CASISGGARWTQYF. The CDR3 nucleotides read TGTGCCAGCATCTCTGGGGGAGCGCGGTGGACCCAGTACTTC.

The rearrangement links TRBV7-2 to TRBJ2-5, with D perhaps TRBD1 or TRBD2 (5 bases each). CDR3 length: 15 residues. V was pared by 1 base and J by 2 bases, with 11 bases between. CDR1 is SGHTA and CDR2 is FQGNSA in the germline V gene. CDR3: CASSLGGRRQETQYF. CDR3 bases: TGTGCCAGCAGCTTAGGGGGACGAAGACAAGAGACCCAGTACTTC.

This clone was found a few times. This chain connects TRBV5-6 to TRBJ2-1; TRBD1 might be the D (6 bases). The germline gives CDR1 SGHDT, CDR2 YYEEEE. V was shortened by 4 bases and J by 4 bases, with 15 bases between the two germline ends. The CDR3 loop spans 15 amino acids. The CDR3 reads CASSVRRTEYNEQFF. In DNA, the CDR3 is TGTGCCAGCAGCGTCCGCCGGACAGAATACAATGAGCAGTTCTTC.

The chain couples TRBV6-1 to TRBJ2-1, with 12 bases that match TRBD1. The junction had 6 bases not matched to a gene; V was cut back by 5 bases and J by 7 bases. CDR1 and CDR2 (germline): MNHNS, SASEGT. This CDR3 spans 15 amino acids. This CDR3 is CASSHGTGGWNEQFF. The CDR3 DNA follows: TGTGCCAGCAGTCACGGGACAGGGGGCTGGAATGAGCAGTTCTTC.

The genes are TRBV15 and TRBJ2-4; 7 bases line up with TRBD2. The germline gives CDR1 LNHNV, CDR2 YYDKDF (reference sequence). The CDR3 sequence is 14 residues long. After removal of 3 bases from V and 7 bases from J, the junction contained 6 bases not matched to a gene. CDR3 loop: CATSRGGEGNIQYF. Written as DNA, the CDR3 is TGTGCCACCAGCAGGGGAGGGGAGGGGAACATTCAGTACTTC.

V is TRBV4-1 and J is TRBJ1-2, with 7 bases matching TRBD1. In germline, CDR1 is MGHRA, CDR2 YSYEKL. J lost 4 bases, V lost 6 bases, and 14 bases had no gene match. This CDR3 contains 16 residues. The CDR3 coding sequence is TGCGCCAGCAGTCGAGACCCGGGACAGCGAAGCTATGGCTACACCTTC. This translates into CASSRDPGQRSYGYTF.

V usage is TRBV7-2 and J usage is TRBJ2-1; no definite D call. Germline CDR1 reads SGHTA; CDR2 reads FQGNSA. The CDR3 sequence is 13 residues long. Trimming pared 5 bases from V and 8 bases from J, leaving 13 bases between. CDR3 sequence: CASSTDLSHEQFF. CDR3 sequence (DNA): TGTGCCAGCAGCACCGACCTTTCCCATGAGCAGTTCTTC.

This clone was counted a single time. This sequence joins TRBV5-8 and TRBJ2-1; D is unclear. The V end lost 2 bases, the J end lost 0 bases, and 9 bases lay between the germline ends. The CDR3 runs to 15 residues. Germline V gene lookup returns CDR1 SGHTS and CDR2 YDEGEE. As DNA, the CDR3 is TGTGCCAGCAGCTTTGGCAGAGGCTCCTACAATGAGCAGTTCTTC. Translated: CASSFGRGSYNEQFF. Together with reference TRBV5-8 and TRBJ2-1, the CDR3 gives the full variable domain: EAGVTQSPTHLIKTRGQQATLRCSPISGHTSVYWYQQALGLGLQFLLWYDEGEERNRGNFPPRFSGRQFPNYSSELNVNALELEDSALYLCASSFGRGSYNEQFFGPGTRLTVL.

This rearrangement joins TRBV27 to TRBJ1-6; D gene uncertain. This CDR3 spans 12 amino acids. From germline, CDR1 is MNHEY and CDR2 SMNVEV (reference sequence). The V and J ends lost 6 bases and 7 bases respectively, with 7 bases between them. In nucleotides, the CDR3 is TGTGCCAGCAGGCCTCCGAATTCACCCCTCCACTTT. Translating gives CASRPPNSPLHF.

V is TRBV19 and J is TRBJ2-1; the D gene is possibly TRBD1 (5 bases). Between the trimmed V and J ends, which lost 1 base and 7 bases, there was a span of 8 bases. Germline loops: CDR1 LNHDA, CDR2 SQIVND (reference sequence). There are 13 residues in the CDR3. The CDR3 DNA sequence: TGTGCCAGTAGTATAGGACAGAATAATGAGCAGTTCTTC. Protein sequence: CASSIGQNNEQFF.

The chain uses TRBV18 and TRBJ1-1, with 8 bases that match TRBD1. Per germline, CDR1 KGHSH and CDR2 LQKENI. Losses at the gene ends were 4 bases for V and 4 bases for J; bases not matched to a gene: 8. This CDR3 has 15 residues. In DNA, the CDR3 is TGTGCCAGCTCACGTTCAGGGGGCGCGGGCACTGAAGCTTTCTTT. Translated: CASSRSGGAGTEAFF.